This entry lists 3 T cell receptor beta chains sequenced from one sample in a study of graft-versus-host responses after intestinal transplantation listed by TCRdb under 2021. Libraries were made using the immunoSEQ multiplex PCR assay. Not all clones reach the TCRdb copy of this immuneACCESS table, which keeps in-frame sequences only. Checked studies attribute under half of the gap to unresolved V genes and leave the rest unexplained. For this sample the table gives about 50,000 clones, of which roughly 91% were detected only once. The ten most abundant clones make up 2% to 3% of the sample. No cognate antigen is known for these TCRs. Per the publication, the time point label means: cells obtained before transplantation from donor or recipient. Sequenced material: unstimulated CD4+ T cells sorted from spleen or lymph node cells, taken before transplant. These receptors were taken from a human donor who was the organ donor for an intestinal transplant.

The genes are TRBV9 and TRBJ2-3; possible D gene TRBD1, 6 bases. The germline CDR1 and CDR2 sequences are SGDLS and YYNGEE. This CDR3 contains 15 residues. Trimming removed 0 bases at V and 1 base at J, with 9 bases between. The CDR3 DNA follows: TGTGCCAGCAGCGTAGAGGCAGGGGGCACAGATACGCAGTATTTT. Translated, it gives CASSVEAGGTDTQYF.

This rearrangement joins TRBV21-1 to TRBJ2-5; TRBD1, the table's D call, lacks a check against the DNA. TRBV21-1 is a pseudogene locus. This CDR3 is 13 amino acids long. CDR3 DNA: TGTGCCAGCAGCGGGACAGTCCAAGAGACCCAGTACTTC. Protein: CASSGTVQETQYF.

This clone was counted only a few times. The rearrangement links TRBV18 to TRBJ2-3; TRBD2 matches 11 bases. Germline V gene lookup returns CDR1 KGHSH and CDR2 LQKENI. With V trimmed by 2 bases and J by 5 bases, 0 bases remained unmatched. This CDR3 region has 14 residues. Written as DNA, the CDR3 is TGTGCCAGCTCACCAGGACTAGCGGGAGATACGCAGTATTTT. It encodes CASSPGLAGDTQYF.